The 5 T cell receptor beta chains below were found in one sample sequenced in a study of beta chain features in type 1 diabetes. The isolated RNA, all of it, was reverse transcribed, so expressed TCRB transcripts were what got sequenced. TCRdb's copy holds only in-frame clones and misses some; the assay was immunoSEQ multiplex PCR. The repertoire holds 600,000 to 650,000 clones, around 16% seen once, with approximately 0.093% in the top ten. The sequencing input was naive CD4+ T cells from blood. The receptors come from a man aged 18 to 30 in good health.

This clone was picked up a small number of times. This chain uses TRBV5-4 with TRBJ2-3; unclear D gene. This CDR3 contains 14 residues. Germline lookup yields CDR1 SGHNT and CDR2 YYREEE (reference sequence). Deletions cut 4 bases from V and 6 bases from J, with 15 bases between. CDR3 sequence (DNA): TGTGCCAGCAGCCTGGTAATTGAGATGGATACGCAGTATTTT. This codes for CASSLVIEMDTQYF.

The J gene is TRBJ1-2, the V gene TRBV19, with 7 bases matching TRBD1. The V gene end was trimmed by 6 bases and the J gene end by 8 bases; junction bases not matched to a gene: 6. The CDR3 has 12 residues. Germline V gene data show CDR1 as LNHDA and CDR2 as SQIVND (reference sequence). The CDR3 reads CASSIRTGGYTF. The DNA for the CDR3 is TGTGCCAGTAGCATCCGGACAGGAGGCTACACCTTC.

The chain links TRBV25-1 to TRBJ2-5, with 8 bases matching TRBD1. The V segment lost 5 bases and the J segment 4 bases; nucleotides outside the gene matches: 6. CDR1 and CDR2 from the germline V gene are MGHDK and SYGVNS. The CDR3 loop spans 14 amino acids. This CDR3 is CASSWTGTTETQYF. CDR3 sequence (DNA): TGTGCCAGCAGTTGGACAGGGACCACAGAGACCCAGTACTTC.

The chain couples TRBV28 to TRBJ1-5, with 11 bases fitting TRBD1. Germline V lookup: CDR1 MDHEN, CDR2 SYDVKM. The CDR3 totals 16 residues. After removal of 6 bases from V and 5 bases from J, the junction contained 9 bases not matched to a gene. The chain's CDR3 is CASSRPGQGAHQPQHF. The CDR3, as DNA: TGTGCCAGCAGCCGGCCAGGACAGGGGGCCCATCAGCCCCAGCATTTT.

The chain uses TRBV25-1 and TRBJ2-3; 10 bases align to TRBD2. CDR1 and CDR2 (germline): MGHDK, SYGVNS. Trimming removed 4 bases from V and 0 bases from J; junction bases left unmatched: 1. This CDR3 is 15 amino acids long. The CDR3 region is CASSGTSGSTDTQYF. The CDR3 DNA sequence: TGTGCCAGCAGTGGGACTAGCGGAAGCACAGATACGCAGTATTTT.